Presented here are 24 T cell receptor beta chains from one specimen sequenced in a study of radiotherapy plus CTLA-4 blockade in lung cancer. Sequencing used immunoSEQ multiplex PCR; TCRdb keeps in-frame clones, though not all of them. Of about 98,000 clones in the sample, 88% were seen once. The source material was peripheral blood, sampled from a patient treated with radiotherapy plus ipilimumab. These receptors all come from a human donor with non-small cell lung cancer that progressed on radiotherapy plus ipilimumab.

The chain links TRBV12-5 to TRBJ2-5; D might be TRBD2 (5 bases). The CDR3 extends over 13 amino acids. The germline gives CDR1 LGHNT, CDR2 FRNRAP. Between the trimmed V and J ends, which lost 7 bases and 4 bases, there was a span of 13 bases. Here the CDR3 reads CASALFEGETQYF. In DNA, the CDR3 is TGTGCTAGTGCCCTCTTTGAGGGAGAGACCCAGTACTTC.

The V call is TRBV27, the J call TRBJ2-1; 10 positions agree with TRBD2. V dropped 4 bases and J dropped 0; count of bases not matched to a gene: 6. The CDR3 spans 17 residues. Germline V CDR1 and CDR2: MNHEY, SMNVEV (reference sequence). CDR3 nucleotide sequence: TGTGCCAGCAGTTGGACTAGCGGAGTCAGCTCCTACAATGAGCAGTTCTTC. Amino acids: CASSWTSGVSSYNEQFF.

The chain joins TRBV6-1 to TRBJ1-4; D is unresolved. Germline CDR1 and CDR2: MNHNS and SASEGT. V dropped 6 bases and J dropped 2 bases, with 10 bases sitting between them. CDR3 length: 14 residues. The CDR3 is CASSVIRTNEKLFF. CDR3 in DNA: TGTGCCAGCAGCGTTATTCGGACTAATGAAAAACTGTTTTTT.

The chain has TRBV5-1 and TRBJ2-1; TRBD2 agrees at 9 bases. CDR3 length equals 14 residues. Germline V gene data show CDR1 as SGHRS and CDR2 as YFSETQ. J lost 4 bases, V lost 6 bases, and 5 bases had no gene match. CDR3 in DNA: TGCGCCAGCAAAGAACTAGCGGGTTACAATGAGCAGTTCTTC. Its protein product is CASKELAGYNEQFF.

The V and J genes are TRBV21-1 and TRBJ1-5. TRBV21-1 is labeled a pseudogene. This CDR3 has 14 residues. The CDR3 DNA sequence: TGTGCCAGCATCTCGGGCCGTGGCAATCAGCCCCAGCATTTT. As protein: CASISGRGNQPQHF.

V and J are TRBV6-6 and TRBJ2-3; tentatively, D is TRBD2 (6 bases). The CDR3 sequence is 16 residues long. Trimming pared 2 bases from V and 6 bases from J, leaving 18 bases between. The germline V gene encodes CDR1 MNHNY and CDR2 SVGAGI (reference sequence). CDR3 DNA sequence: TGTGCCAGCAGTTACACGGGACTCCCCGGGTTCGATACGCAGTATTTT. Its protein is CASSYTGLPGFDTQYF.

V is TRBV6-6 and J is TRBJ2-5; 11 bases fit TRBD1. With the DNA end fitting TRBJ2-7 better, the J assignment may be wrong. Looked up from germline, CDR1 is MNHNY and CDR2 is SVGAGI (reference sequence). The length of the CDR3 is 16 residues. As DNA, the CDR3 is TGTGCCAGCAGTACCAACGCCGGGACAGGGGGTTACGAGCAGTACTTC. It encodes CASSTNAGTGGYEQYF.

The genes are TRBV7-9 and TRBJ2-2, with D unresolved. CDR1 and CDR2 (germline): SEHNR, FQNEAQ (reference sequence). V gave up 6 bases and J gave up 1 base, with 9 bases separating them. CDR3 length: 14 amino acids. This chain's CDR3 is CASSPERNTGELFF. In DNA form, the CDR3 reads TGTGCCAGCAGTCCGGAACGGAACACCGGGGAGCTGTTTTTT.

The gene calls are TRBV6-5 and TRBJ1-2; D not resolved. CDR1 and CDR2 from the germline V gene are MNHEY and SVGAGI. The V end was cut by 5 bases, the J end by 6 bases, with 10 bases between. This CDR3 is built from 12 residues. This chain's CDR3 is CASSEIGDGYTF. CDR3 in DNA: TGTGCCAGCAGTGAAATCGGCGATGGCTACACCTTC.

This clone was detected a few times. V is TRBV14 and J is TRBJ2-7; D is ambiguous. Germline CDR1 reads SGHDN; CDR2 reads FVKESK. The CDR3 covers 15 residues. The germline V and J ends were trimmed by 0 bases and 0 bases, with 9 bases remaining between them. CDR3 sequence (DNA): TGTGCCAGCAGCCAAGAGGGCCTGAGCTCCTACGAGCAGTACTTC. Protein product: CASSQEGLSSYEQYF.

CDR3: CASSRSDTQYF. Written as DNA, the CDR3 is TGTGCCAGCAGTAGGTCCGATACGCAGTATTTT. This chain uses TRBV6-6 with TRBJ2-3; D unresolved. The CDR3 totals 11 residues. Germline values: CDR1 MNHNY, CDR2 SVGAGI (reference sequence). Trimming removed 5 bases from V and 6 bases from J, with 6 bases in between.

The J gene is TRBJ1-2, the V gene TRBV7-9; the D is unclear. CDR3 size: 14 residues. The germline V gene encodes CDR1 SEHNR and CDR2 FQNEAQ (reference sequence). Trimming removed 4 bases from V and 3 bases from J, with 12 bases in between. In nucleotides, the CDR3 is TGTGCCAGCAGCTCAGATTATGGGGACTATGGCTACACCTTC. Its protein product is CASSSDYGDYGYTF. Full variable domain (missing parts from reference TRBV7-9 and TRBJ1-2): DTGVSQNPRHKITKRGQNVTFRCDPISEHNRLYWYRQTLGQGPEFLTYFQNEAQLEKSRLLSDRFSAERPKGSFSTLEIQRTEQGDSAMYLCASSSDYGDYGYTFGSGTRLTVV.

The chain employs TRBV4-1 and TRBJ1-2; D gene uncertain. This CDR3 is 15 amino acids long. Trimming cost V 0 bases and J 3 bases, with 11 bases left between them. Per germline, CDR1 MGHRA and CDR2 YSYEKL. In DNA, the CDR3 is TGCGCCAGCAGCCAAGAGCGGGGTTTATACTATGGCTACACCTTC. It translates to CASSQERGLYYGYTF.

This chain links TRBV29-1 with TRBJ1-1; D remains ambiguous. From germline, CDR1 is SQVTM and CDR2 ANQGSEA. This CDR3 is built from 11 residues. With 5 bases removed from V and 4 bases from J, the gap between germline ends came to 8 bases. The DNA for the CDR3 is TGCAGCGTTCAGAAGCCCACTGAAGCTTTCTTT. Residues: CSVQKPTEAFF. Full variable domain (remainder filled in from reference TRBV29-1 and TRBJ1-1): SAVISQKPSRDICQRGTSLTIQCQVDSQVTMMFWYRQQPGQSLTLIATANQGSEATYESGFVIDKFPISRPNLTFSTLTVSNMSPEDSSIYLCSVQKPTEAFFGQGTRLTVV.

The V call is TRBV2, the J call TRBJ2-1; tentative D call: TRBD2 (5 bases). Germline V gene sequence: CDR1 SNHLY, CDR2 FYNNEI. The CDR3 is 14 residues long. With 6 bases removed from V and 4 bases from J, the gap between germline ends came to 13 bases. The CDR3 DNA sequence: TGTGCCAGCAGCGAATTAGCGCGATACAATGAGCAGTTCTTC. This sequence encodes CASSELARYNEQFF.

The chain couples TRBV9 to TRBJ2-2; D is uncertain. V was cut by 3 bases and J by 3 bases, with 15 bases left in between. Germline V gene data show CDR1 as SGDLS and CDR2 as YYNGEE. The length of the CDR3 is 16 residues. CDR3: CASSAPGGRHTGELFF. CDR3 nucleotide sequence: TGTGCCAGCAGCGCCCCGGGTGGCAGGCACACCGGGGAGCTGTTTTTT. Combining the CDR3 with reference TRBV9 and TRBJ2-2 gives the whole variable domain DSGVTQTPKHLITATGQRVTLRCSPRSGDLSVYWYQQSLDQGLQFLIQYYNGEERAKGNILERFSAQQFPDLHSELNLSSLELGDSALYFCASSAPGGRHTGELFFGEGSRLTVL.

This CDR3 is CARRGTLSGRDYTGELFF. The CDR3, as DNA: TGTGCCAGAAGGGGGACTCTTAGCGGGAGGGACTACACCGGGGAGCTGTTTTTT. The gene calls are TRBV6-4 and TRBJ2-2; 11 bases agree with TRBD2. The CDR3 covers 18 residues. The germline gives CDR1 MRHNA, CDR2 SNTAGT. Unmatched junction bases numbered 15, after V lost 9 bases and J lost 3 bases.

The V call is TRBV2, the J call TRBJ2-1; 7 positions agree with TRBD1. This CDR3 has 18 residues. Germline values: CDR1 SNHLY, CDR2 FYNNEI. V lost 4 bases, J lost 2 bases, and 14 bases stayed unmatched. The CDR3 DNA reads TGTGCCAGCAGTGGGCCGGGACAGCCTCATGGCGCCTACAATGAGCAGTTCTTC. It translates to CASSGPGQPHGAYNEQFF.

The CDR3 loop reads CASSLDGLDGYTF. The CDR3 nucleotides read TGTGCCAGCAGCTTGGACGGGTTGGATGGCTACACCTTC. The chain recombines TRBV5-4 with TRBJ1-2; no definite D call. The CDR3 length is 13 residues. The germline V gene has CDR1 SGHNT and CDR2 YYREEE (reference sequence). Deletions cut 0 bases from V and 6 bases from J, with 9 bases between.

The chain is built from TRBV7-3 and TRBJ2-2; D is uncertain. This CDR3 spans 14 amino acids. Per germline, CDR1 SGHTA and CDR2 FQGTGA. V lost 5 bases to trimming and J lost 1 base, with 8 bases between them. The CDR3 spells CASSKRENTGELFF. The CDR3 bases are TGTGCCAGCAGCAAAAGGGAGAACACCGGGGAGCTGTTTTTT.

The rearrangement joins TRBV6-5 to TRBJ1-2; D unresolved. The V end was cut by 2 bases, the J end by 5 bases, with 18 bases between. The CDR3 runs to 16 residues. Germline V lookup: CDR1 MNHEY, CDR2 SVGAGI. CDR3 bases: TGTGCCAGCAGTTACATATCGGTTTCTCTGTCTTATGGCTACACCTTC. It yields the protein CASSYISVSLSYGYTF.

The gene calls are TRBV7-3 and TRBJ2-1, with 14 bases aligning to TRBD2. V was pared by 5 bases and J by 9 bases, with 6 bases of the junction left unmatched. This CDR3 is 15 amino acids long. Looked up from germline, CDR1 is SGHTA and CDR2 is FQGTGA. CDR3 in amino acids: CASSTGTSGSREQFF. CDR3 nucleotide sequence: TGTGCCAGCAGCACCGGGACTAGCGGGAGTCGTGAGCAGTTCTTC.

This clone was picked up one time. The chain employs TRBV30 and TRBJ1-3; 7 bases align to TRBD1. The CDR3 consists of 14 residues. With 5 bases clipped from V and 0 bases from J, the junction kept 4 bases outside the gene matches. Germline V gene sequence: CDR1 GTSNPN, CDR2 SVGIG (reference sequence). In nucleotides, the CDR3 is TGTGCCTGGGCACAGGGGACCTCTGGAAACACCATATATTTT. Protein sequence: CAWAQGTSGNTIYF. The variable domain in full, completed from reference TRBV30 and TRBJ1-3, reads SQTIHQWPATLVQPVGSPLSLECTVEGTSNPNLYWYRQAAGRGLQLLFYSVGIGQISSEVPQNLSASRPQDRQFILSSKKLLLSDSGFYLCAWAQGTSGNTIYFGEGSWLTVV.

The rearrangement uses TRBV25-1 and TRBJ2-7; TRBD2 matches 10 bases. Germline V gene lookup returns CDR1 MGHDK and CDR2 SYGVNS. The V gene end was trimmed by 3 bases and the J gene end by 2 bases; junction bases not matched to a gene: 4. There are 15 residues in the CDR3. The CDR3 sequence is CASSEKGLAAYEQYF. DNA for the CDR3: TGTGCCAGCAGTGAGAAAGGACTAGCGGCCTACGAGCAGTACTTC.